A selection of T cell receptor beta chains follows, all from one sample in a study of cytomegalovirus exposure and HLA in healthy donors. Here immunoSEQ multiplex PCR was the method, and the copy in TCRdb shows in-frame clones only, minus some. The sample shows 180,000 or so clones, about 77% of them seen only once. The sample taken for sequencing was PBMCs. These TCRs come from a female donor in good health and CMV-seronegative. Both conserved end residues are part of each CDR3. Fields, in order: J gene, V gene, D gene, CDR3 protein. D genes are given only for firm matches.

j_call: TRBJ1-1
v_call: TRBV29-1
d_call: NA
cdr3_aa: CSVESGRAFF

j_call: TRBJ2-7
v_call: TRBV28
d_call: NA
cdr3_aa: CASSFQQVVYEQYF

j_call: TRBJ2-7
v_call: TRBV6-5
d_call: NA
cdr3_aa: CASSSPGSYEQYF

j_call: TRBJ2-1
v_call: TRBV5-5
d_call: NA
cdr3_aa: CASSLPTRGGEQFF

j_call: TRBJ2-5
v_call: TRBV14
d_call: TRBD2
cdr3_aa: CASSRTLLRGGVETQYF

j_call: TRBJ1-5
v_call: TRBV7-3
d_call: NA
cdr3_aa: CASSPTHTTGNNQPQHF

j_call: TRBJ2-7
v_call: TRBV7-9
d_call: TRBD2
cdr3_aa: CSSSSGGAGGGRREQYF

j_call: TRBJ2-7
v_call: TRBV5-1
d_call: NA
cdr3_aa: CASSLEVAGASYEQYF

j_call: TRBJ1-2
v_call: TRBV27
d_call: TRBD1
cdr3_aa: CASSLGTGDYGYTF

j_call: TRBJ2-2
v_call: TRBV4-2
d_call: NA
cdr3_aa: CASSQGEGVHTGELFF

j_call: TRBJ2-5
v_call: TRBV7-9
d_call: TRBD1
cdr3_aa: CASSLAPLDRVRETQYF

j_call: TRBJ2-2
v_call: TRBV11-2
d_call: TRBD1
cdr3_aa: CASRTYRGRATGELFF

j_call: TRBJ2-7
v_call: TRBV5-1
d_call: TRBD1
cdr3_aa: CASSSGTVYYEQYF

j_call: TRBJ2-7
v_call: TRBV5-6
d_call: TRBD1
cdr3_aa: CASSLGQGSYEQYF

j_call: TRBJ2-3
v_call: TRBV6-5
d_call: NA
cdr3_aa: CASSRPGWTDTQYF

j_call: TRBJ2-1
v_call: TRBV2
d_call: NA
cdr3_aa: CASVRAGTVYNEQFF

j_call: TRBJ2-7
v_call: TRBV6-1
d_call: NA
cdr3_aa: CASRAVNLDKQYF

j_call: TRBJ1-1
v_call: TRBV28
d_call: NA
cdr3_aa: CASSLPPLWTENTEAFF

j_call: TRBJ2-7
v_call: TRBV7-2
d_call: NA
cdr3_aa: CASSLSTGIYEQYF

j_call: TRBJ1-3
v_call: TRBV7-8
d_call: TRBD1
cdr3_aa: CASSLDGDRGNTIYF

j_call: TRBJ2-1
v_call: TRBV10-3
d_call: TRBD2
cdr3_aa: CAISDPSGGYSYNEQFF

j_call: TRBJ2-1
v_call: TRBV2
d_call: NA
cdr3_aa: CASSEQQAYNEQFF

j_call: TRBJ1-1
v_call: TRBV10-3
d_call: TRBD1
cdr3_aa: CAISDVGQGEWTEAFF

j_call: TRBJ2-6
v_call: TRBV7-9
d_call: NA
cdr3_aa: CASSLNFDSGANVLTF

j_call: TRBJ2-3
v_call: TRBV7-2
d_call: NA
cdr3_aa: CASSLLADTQYF

j_call: TRBJ2-6
v_call: TRBV5-1
d_call: NA
cdr3_aa: CASSLGRASGANVLTF

j_call: TRBJ2-1
v_call: TRBV7-9
d_call: TRBD2
cdr3_aa: CASTQSGSVGEQFF

j_call: TRBJ2-3
v_call: TRBV7-3
d_call: TRBD2
cdr3_aa: CASSSGLAAGADTQYF

j_call: TRBJ1-1
v_call: TRBV6-5
d_call: TRBD1
cdr3_aa: CASSRDREVRTEAFF

j_call: TRBJ2-5
v_call: TRBV5-1
d_call: NA
cdr3_aa: CASSLGGWETQYF

j_call: TRBJ2-3
v_call: TRBV10-3
d_call: TRBD2
cdr3_aa: CAIRGLAGDPQYF

j_call: TRBJ1-2
v_call: TRBV19
d_call: NA
cdr3_aa: CASSIARVDGYTF

j_call: TRBJ2-7
v_call: TRBV7-8
d_call: NA
cdr3_aa: CASSTTGGPREQYF

j_call: TRBJ1-4
v_call: TRBV19
d_call: NA
cdr3_aa: CASSDQGNDEKLFF

j_call: TRBJ2-7
v_call: TRBV4-3
d_call: NA
cdr3_aa: CASSPLAGTYEQYF

j_call: TRBJ2-5
v_call: TRBV2
d_call: TRBD2
cdr3_aa: CASSVARAAGPETQYF

j_call: TRBJ2-1
v_call: TRBV5-4
d_call: TRBD2
cdr3_aa: CASSRGLAGSFYNEQFF

j_call: NA
v_call: TRBV5-1
d_call: NA
cdr3_aa: CASSLARGYEQYF

j_call: TRBJ2-3
v_call: TRBV5-6
d_call: TRBD2
cdr3_aa: CASSRTSGDDTQYF

j_call: TRBJ2-1
v_call: TRBV7-8
d_call: TRBD2
cdr3_aa: CASSLALAGGVSSYNEQFF

j_call: TRBJ1-5
v_call: TRBV18
d_call: NA
cdr3_aa: CASTGNSNQPQHF

j_call: TRBJ2-7
v_call: TRBV29-1
d_call: NA
cdr3_aa: CSGRTGSSYEQYF

j_call: TRBJ1-1
v_call: TRBV7-8
d_call: TRBD1
cdr3_aa: CASSPGQGKGNTEAFF